A selection of T cell receptor beta chains follows, all from one sample in a study of T-cell memory formation after mild COVID-19. TCRdb itself ran the 5' RACE reads through MiXCR, one entry per CDR3 protein. The table lists hundreds of thousands of distinct CDR3 sequences, 20% to 25% of them singletons, with 9.5% to 15% in the top ten. The specimen was PBMCs or a T cell subset sorted from them (not recorded which). These receptors were taken from an adult woman who had mild COVID-19 (a few samples of this study predate the infection). Cell type and time point are not known. CDR3s include the opening cysteine and the closing phenylalanine or tryptophan. D genes are given only for firm matches. Size values are once, few and many counts, or a class for expanded clones, and some rows have none.

CDR3nt: TGTGCCAGCAGTTTAGCGGTTGGGGGAACTAAGGTCGGCTACACCTTC; CDR3aa: CASSLAVGGTKVGYTF; j_gene: TRBJ1-2; len: 16; v_gene: TRBV12-3/TRBV12-4; d_gene: -; abundance: few
CDR3nt: TGTGCCAGCAGTTCTCACGGAGGGGCAGGCACTGAAGCTTTCTTT; CDR3aa: CASSSHGGAGTEAFF; j_gene: TRBJ1-1; len: 15; v_gene: TRBV12-3/TRBV12-4; d_gene: -; abundance: few
CDR3nt: TGTGCCAGCAGCCCGGCGGAGGAGACCCAGTACTTC; CDR3aa: CASSPAEETQYF; j_gene: TRBJ2-5; len: 12; v_gene: TRBV6-2/TRBV6-3; d_gene: -; abundance: -
CDR3nt: TGTGCCAGCCGGACAGGGAGGAATGAGCAGTTCTTC; CDR3aa: CASRTGRNEQFF; j_gene: TRBJ2-1; len: 12; v_gene: TRBV12-3/TRBV12-4; d_gene: TRBD1; abundance: -
CDR3nt: TGTGCCACCAGCAGACTGGACAGGGGGCTCTACGAGCAGTACTTC; CDR3aa: CATSRLDRGLYEQYF; j_gene: TRBJ2-7; len: 15; v_gene: TRBV15; d_gene: TRBD1; abundance: -
CDR3nt: TGTGCCACCAGTGTCGCGGGAGCCTACAATGAGCAGTTCTTC; CDR3aa: CATSVAGAYNEQFF; j_gene: TRBJ2-1; len: 14; v_gene: TRBV24-1; d_gene: TRBD2; abundance: -
CDR3nt: TGTGCCAGCAGGGATCGACAGCCTTACTACGAGCAGTACTTC; CDR3aa: CASRDRQPYYEQYF; j_gene: TRBJ2-7; len: 14; v_gene: TRBV6-5; d_gene: -; abundance: -
CDR3nt: TGTGCCAGCAGTCGGTTTACAGGGGGAGAAAACTATGGCTACACCTTC; CDR3aa: CASSRFTGGENYGYTF; j_gene: TRBJ1-2; len: 16; v_gene: TRBV12-3/TRBV12-4; d_gene: TRBD1; abundance: many
CDR3nt: TGTGCCAGCAGTTACCCAGGGAGTGAAAAACTGTTTTTT; CDR3aa: CASSYPGSEKLFF; j_gene: TRBJ1-4; len: 13; v_gene: TRBV6-6; d_gene: -; abundance: -
CDR3nt: TGCAGTGCTGGGCCGGACCGTAACTATGGCTACACCTTC; CDR3aa: CSAGPDRNYGYTF; j_gene: TRBJ1-2; len: 13; v_gene: TRBV20-1; d_gene: -; abundance: few
CDR3nt: TGTGCCTGGAGTGTTATGGGTGAGCAGTTCTTC; CDR3aa: CAWSVMGEQFF; j_gene: TRBJ2-1; len: 11; v_gene: TRBV30; d_gene: -; abundance: -
CDR3nt: TGCAGTGCTAGATCCACTGCTGGGACGCAGTATTTT; CDR3aa: CSARSTAGTQYF; j_gene: TRBJ2-3; len: 12; v_gene: TRBV20-1; d_gene: -; abundance: -
CDR3nt: TGTGCCAGCAGTCAACCTAGCGGTACAGATACGCAGTATTTT; CDR3aa: CASSQPSGTDTQYF; j_gene: TRBJ2-3; len: 14; v_gene: TRBV6-6; d_gene: TRBD2; abundance: few
CDR3nt: TGTGCCAGCAGCTTGTCCGGGACAGGGGGCATATACGAGCAGTACTTC; CDR3aa: CASSLSGTGGIYEQYF; j_gene: TRBJ2-7; len: 16; v_gene: TRBV5-5; d_gene: TRBD1; abundance: few
CDR3nt: TGCGCCAGCAGCCCCGGGGGACAGGGGTACCAAGAGACCCAGTACTTC; CDR3aa: CASSPGGQGYQETQYF; j_gene: TRBJ2-5; len: 16; v_gene: TRBV5-1; d_gene: TRBD1; abundance: -
CDR3nt: TGTGCCAGCAGCCGGCGGACTAGCGGGACGGGGGAGCAGTTCTTC; CDR3aa: CASSRRTSGTGEQFF; j_gene: TRBJ2-1; len: 15; v_gene: TRBV3-1; d_gene: TRBD2; abundance: -
CDR3nt: TGTGCCAGCAGCAAAGGGTGTAGCGGGAGGAGGACCCAGTACTTC; CDR3aa: CASSKGCSGRRTQYF; j_gene: TRBJ2-5; len: 15; v_gene: TRBV21-1; d_gene: -; abundance: -
CDR3nt: TGTGCCAGCAGTTTAGACAGGGGGCCTTCTGGCTACACCTTC; CDR3aa: CASSLDRGPSGYTF; j_gene: TRBJ1-2; len: 14; v_gene: TRBV12-3/TRBV12-4; d_gene: TRBD1; abundance: -
CDR3nt: TGTGCCAGCAGCTCGAAGAGGGGTAGTTCCGGGGAGCTGTTTTTT; CDR3aa: CASSSKRGSSGELFF; j_gene: TRBJ2-2; len: 15; v_gene: TRBV7-8; d_gene: -; abundance: -
CDR3nt: TGCAGTGCTGGACCGGGACCGCGACGAGACATTCAGTACTTC; CDR3aa: CSAGPGPRRDIQYF; j_gene: TRBJ2-4; len: 14; v_gene: TRBV20-1; d_gene: -; abundance: -
CDR3nt: TGTGCTAGCAGCCGAAACCTACTAGCGGGAGTCTACAATGAGCAGTTCTTC; CDR3aa: CASSRNLLAGVYNEQFF; j_gene: TRBJ2-1; len: 17; v_gene: TRBV7-7; d_gene: TRBD2; abundance: -
CDR3nt: TGTGCCAGCTCAGGATCAGAGAACACTGAAGCTTTCTTT; CDR3aa: CASSGSENTEAFF; j_gene: TRBJ1-1; len: 13; v_gene: TRBV18; d_gene: -; abundance: -